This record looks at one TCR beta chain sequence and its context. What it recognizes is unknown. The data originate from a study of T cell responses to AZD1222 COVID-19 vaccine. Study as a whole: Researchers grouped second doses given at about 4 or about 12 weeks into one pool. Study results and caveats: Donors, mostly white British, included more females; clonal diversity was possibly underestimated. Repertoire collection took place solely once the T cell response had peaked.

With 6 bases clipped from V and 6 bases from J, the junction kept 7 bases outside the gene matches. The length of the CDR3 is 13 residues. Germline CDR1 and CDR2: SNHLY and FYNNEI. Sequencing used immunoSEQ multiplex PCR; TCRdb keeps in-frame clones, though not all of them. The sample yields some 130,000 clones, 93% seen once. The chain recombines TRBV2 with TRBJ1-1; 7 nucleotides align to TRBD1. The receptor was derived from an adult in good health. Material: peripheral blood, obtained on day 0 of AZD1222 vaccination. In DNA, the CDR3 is TGTGCCAGCAGCAGGACAGGCAGGGCTGAAGCTTTCTTT. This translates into CASSRTGRAEAFF.